The next 30 T cell receptor beta chains were all read from a single sample in a study of tissue T cells after allogeneic stem cell transplantation. Sequencing was performed with immunoSEQ multiplex PCR; in TCRdb, only in-frame clones are kept and a portion is missing. The sample has 6,500 to 7,000 clones; around 46% are singletons. Time point here: mouse harvest day 7 after allogeneic transplant. Each mouse received 10^7 T-cell-depleted marrow cells plus 10^6 splenic CD5+ T cells by tail vein. The sample comprised gut tissue. These receptors all come from a female BALB/c mouse given C57BL/6 T cells with graft-versus-host disease after an allogeneic hematopoietic cell transplant.

Turning to this clone: The genes and germline here are from mouse. The CDR3 is cut off 1 residue early in the read; its end comes from the germline J gene. The chain has TRBV13-3 and TRBJ1-2, with D perhaps matching TRBD1 (6 bases). Germline V lookup: CDR1 NNHDY, CDR2 SYVADS. This CDR3 has 15 amino acids. Deletions cut 3 bases from V and 0 bases from J, with 12 bases between. The CDR3 is CASSAPGHSNSDYTF. The covered CDR3 bases are TGTGCCAGCAGTGCACCGGGACATTCAAACTCCGACTACACC.

Remarks on this clone: Mouse gene names apply. The read terminates 1 residue ahead of where the CDR3 ends, so the germline J gene completes it. The V and J genes are TRBV19 and TRBJ1-4, with TRBD1 matching over 11 bases. The V segment lost 6 bases and the J segment 4 bases; nucleotides outside the gene matches: 5. The CDR3 is 15 residues long. CDR1 FNHDT and CDR2 SITEND come from the germline V gene (reference sequence). CDR3 DNA (partial): TGTGCCAGCACCAGGGACAGGGGGGGCAACGAAAGATTATTT. Residues: CASTRDRGGNERLF. The whole CDR3 protein is CASTRDRGGNERLFF.

This clone qualifies as medium-sized. Gene names are the mouse ones. With the read ending 1 residue before the CDR3 end, the germline J gene is used to fill in that end. This chain uses TRBV12-2 with TRBJ1-6; D call uncertain. TRBJ1-6 qualifies as an ORF whose function is uncertain. The CDR3 extends over 12 amino acids. V was cut by 0 bases and J by 5 bases, with 1 base left in between. CDR1 and CDR2 from the germline V gene are SGHLS and HYDKME. CDR3 in amino acids: CASSLHNSPLYF. The CDR3 DNA, read in part, is TGTGCCAGCTCTCTCCATAATTCGCCCCTCTAC.

A few counts support this clone. Gene labels here are mouse ones. The sequence runs out 1 residue before the end of the CDR3; the remainder is reconstructed from the germline J gene. The rearrangement links TRBV13-1 to TRBJ2-5; no clear D. From germline, CDR1 is NSHNY and CDR2 SYGAGN. V shed 2 bases and J shed 0 bases, with 1 base lying between them. CDR3 length equals 12 residues. CDR3 in amino acids: CASSDNQDTQYF. The sequenced part of the CDR3 DNA is TGTGCCAGCAGTGACAACCAAGACACCCAGTAC.

Worth noting for this clone: These gene names are mouse names. The read terminates 1 residue before the CDR3 end, so the remaining end is supplied by the germline J gene. This rearrangement joins TRBV13-2 to TRBJ1-4, with D unresolved. This CDR3 has 14 residues. CDR1 is NNHNN, CDR2 SYGAGS, per germline (reference sequence). The V end lost 1 base, the J end lost 4 bases, and 8 bases lay between the germline ends. CDR3: CASGDRQINERLFF. The CDR3 DNA, read in part, is TGTGCCAGCGGTGATCGCCAGATCAACGAAAGATTATTT.

This clone occurred once. The listed genes are named as in mouse. Read coverage stops 1 residue before the CDR3 terminus; the germline J gene supplies the remainder. The chain links TRBV26 to TRBJ2-3; the match to TRBD2 covers 9 bases. V lost 4 bases and J lost 0; bases outside the gene matches: 5. CDR3 length: 16 residues. Germline V CDR1 and CDR2: KGHPV, FQNQEV (reference sequence). CDR3 in amino acids: CASSPRLGASAETLYF. The covered CDR3 bases are TGTGCCAGCAGTCCCCGACTGGGGGCTAGTGCAGAAACGCTGTAT.

This clone was detected a few times. Gene names follow the mouse nomenclature. The read ends 1 residue before the CDR3 terminus; that terminus is restored from the germline J gene. J is TRBJ2-1 and V is TRBV13-1, with TRBD2 identical over 10 bases. The CDR3 runs to 15 residues. Trimming at V came to 1 base and at J to 3 bases, leaving 1 base not matched to a gene. Germline values: CDR1 NSHNY, CDR2 SYGAGN. The CDR3 region is CASSDNWGGYAEQFF. The covered CDR3 bases are TGTGCCAGCAGTGATAACTGGGGGGGCTATGCTGAGCAGTTC.

As regards this clone: Gene names are the mouse ones. The CDR3 is cut off 1 residue early in the read; its end comes from the germline J gene. This rearrangement joins TRBV3 to TRBJ2-4, with 11 bases matching TRBD1. Germline V lookup: CDR1 SNHLY, CDR2 FYNGKV (reference sequence). The CDR3 contains 14 residues. Trimming cost V 5 bases and J 5 bases; bases outside gene matches: 3. Incomplete CDR3 DNA: TGTGCCAGCAGCCCGGACAGGGGGCGAAACACCTTGTAC. Translated: CASSPDRGRNTLY. The complete CDR3 sequence is CASSPDRGRNTLYF.

Remarks on this clone: These gene names are mouse names. The read comes to an end 1 residue before the CDR3 does, leaving the germline J gene to fill in the end. The chain uses TRBV26 and TRBJ1-4; D not certain. The CDR3 runs 14 residues. Trimming stripped 3 bases from V and 0 bases from J, with 5 bases between. Germline V gene lookup returns CDR1 KGHPV and CDR2 FQNQEV (reference sequence). The part of the CDR3 DNA that was read is TGTGCCAGCAGTCTTAGACTTTCCAACGAAAGATTATTT. Protein product: CASSLRLSNERLF. The complete CDR3 reads CASSLRLSNERLFF.

With regard to this clone: Genes here carry mouse names. Read coverage stops 1 residue before the CDR3 terminus; the germline J gene supplies the remainder. This rearrangement joins TRBV3 to TRBJ2-1, with unresolved D. Germline V gene lookup returns CDR1 SNHLY and CDR2 FYNGKV (reference sequence). CDR3 length: 14 amino acids. V was cut by 1 base and J by 7 bases, with 11 bases left in between. The CDR3 loop is CASSLVGLQAEQFF. The CDR3 bases that were read are TGTGCCAGCAGCTTAGTTGGGCTTCAGGCTGAGCAGTTC.

Points on this clone: Mouse gene names and germline throughout. The read falls 1 residue short of the CDR3 end, and the missing part is taken from the germline J gene. The chain is built from TRBV23 and TRBJ2-5; the table's D call TRBD2 went unverified against the DNA. The germline V gene has CDR1 KGHTA and CDR2 FQNQQP. The CDR3 sequence is 14 residues long. The part of the CDR3 DNA that was read is TGCTCCAGCAGGAAGACTGGGGGGGGAGACACCCAGTAC. Amino acids: CSSRKTGGGDTQY. The CDR3 reads in full as CSSRKTGGGDTQYF.

With regard to this clone: The gene symbols are mouse symbols. Coverage ceases 1 residue before the CDR3 finishes, and the germline J gene fills in the end. The rearrangement uses TRBV5 and TRBJ2-1; 11 bases align to TRBD2. This CDR3 spans 15 amino acids. Trimming removed 4 bases from V and 6 bases from J; junction bases left unmatched: 5. From germline, CDR1 is LGHNA and CDR2 YNLKQL (reference sequence). The sequenced part of the CDR3 DNA is TGTGCCAGCAGCCTGGACTGGGGGGTTTTTGCTGAGCAGTTC. This encodes CASSLDWGVFAEQF. The full CDR3 is CASSLDWGVFAEQFF.

With regard to this clone: Gene names and germline match the mouse. The read ends 1 residue shy of where the CDR3 ends; the end is completed using the germline J gene. The chain recombines TRBV15 with TRBJ2-4; 10 bases agree with TRBD2. The germline gives CDR1 SGHND, CDR2 FRSKSL. The CDR3 contains 16 residues. V trimming: 6 bases; J trimming: 0 bases; junction bases outside the gene matches: 6. CDR3 DNA, as far as it was read: TGTGCCAGCAGCCCGGGACTGGGGAGTAGTCAAAACACCTTGTAC. It specifies CASSPGLGSSQNTLY. The complete CDR3 protein is CASSPGLGSSQNTLYF.

In its sample, this clone was seen a few times. Mouse germline and gene names are used. The CDR3 end is not reached by the read, which stops 1 residue before it; the germline J gene fills it in. The rearrangement joins TRBV26 to TRBJ1-2; D gene ambiguous. V was trimmed by 2 bases and J by 0 bases, leaving 7 bases between them. This CDR3 is built from 14 residues. CDR1 and CDR2 from the germline V gene are KGHPV and FQNQEV (reference sequence). The part of the CDR3 DNA that was read is TGTGCCAGCAGTCTGCCCTCTGCAAACTCCGACTACACC. Residues: CASSLPSANSDYT. The entire CDR3 is CASSLPSANSDYTF.

Notes on this clone: The genes and germline here are from mouse. The CDR3 end lies 1 residue beyond the end of the read and is filled in from the germline J gene. This sequence joins TRBV1 and TRBJ2-2; 8 bases are a match to TRBD2. This CDR3 has 15 amino acids. The germline gives CDR1 NSQYPW, CDR2 LRSPGD (reference sequence). Trimming at V came to 5 bases and at J to 4 bases, leaving 6 bases not matched to a gene. The sequenced CDR3 bases are TGCACCTGCAGTCCCCGACTGGGGTTCACCGGGCAGCTCTAC. Translated, it gives CTCSPRLGFTGQLY. The complete CDR3 reads CTCSPRLGFTGQLYF.

This clone has a handful of counts. Gene and germline names: mouse. Coverage ceases 1 residue before the CDR3 finishes, and the germline J gene fills in the end. The chain links TRBV12-1 to TRBJ1-5; D unresolved. CDR1 and CDR2 (germline): SGHSN, HYEKVE. The CDR3 contains 13 residues. V was cut by 0 bases and J by 6 bases, with 8 bases left in between. CDR3 amino acids: CASSLDPIQAPLF. The CDR3 DNA, read in part, is TGTGCCAGCTCTCTCGACCCCATCCAGGCTCCGCTT.

As concerns this clone: The genes and germline here are from mouse. The read ends 1 residue shy of where the CDR3 ends; the end is completed using the germline J gene. V gene TRBV3 combines with J gene TRBJ2-7, with 12 bases identical to TRBD2. With 4 bases clipped from V and 7 bases from J, the junction kept 5 bases outside the gene matches. CDR1 is SNHLY, CDR2 FYNGKV, per germline (reference sequence). The CDR3 spans 14 residues. The CDR3 is CASSWGLGGWEQYF. CDR3 DNA (partial): TGTGCCAGCAGCTGGGGACTGGGGGGTTGGGAACAGTAC.

Worth noting for this clone: Gene names are the mouse ones. Sequencing ends 1 residue short of the CDR3 end; the germline J gene provides the rest. The chain couples TRBV23 to TRBJ2-4; TRBD2, as called in the table, went unchecked against the DNA. In germline, CDR1 is KGHTA, CDR2 FQNQQP. The CDR3 is 14 amino acids. CDR3 amino acids: CSSTILGGENTLYF. Incomplete CDR3 DNA: TGCTCCAGCACCATACTGGGGGGGGAAAACACCTTGTAC.

This clone showed up just once. Genes and germline come from the mouse. With the read ending 1 residue before the CDR3 end, the germline J gene is used to fill in that end. V gene TRBV3 combines with J gene TRBJ2-5; 9 bases are a match to TRBD2. With 5 bases clipped from V and 0 bases from J, the junction kept 3 bases outside the gene matches. This CDR3 region has 15 residues. Germline values: CDR1 SNHLY, CDR2 FYNGKV (reference sequence). CDR3 sequence: CASSRDWVNQDTQYF. The sequenced CDR3 bases are TGTGCCAGCAGCCGGGACTGGGTTAACCAAGACACCCAGTAC.

Comments on this clone: Each gene name is a mouse one. CDR3 sequence: CASTPNSGNTLYF. CDR3 DNA, as far as it was read: TGTGCCAGCACCCCGAATTCTGGAAATACGCTCTAT. The rearrangement joins TRBV26 to TRBJ1-3; D unclear. Sequencing ends 1 residue short of the CDR3 end; the germline J gene provides the rest. Germline CDR1 KGHPV, CDR2 FQNQEV (reference sequence). V was clipped by 7 bases and J by 0 bases, with 7 bases between them. The CDR3 extends over 13 amino acids.

This clone was seen just once. Gene and germline names: mouse. The missing CDR3 end, 1 residue past where the read stops, is filled in from the germline J gene. The chain has TRBV20 and TRBJ1-1; 7 bases agree with TRBD1. The V gene's germline CDR1 is GFQATS and CDR2 STVNSAI. The CDR3 is 13 amino acids. V was clipped by 0 bases and J by 7 bases; unmatched bases: 5. CDR3: CGARDRDSLEVFF. The covered CDR3 bases are TGTGGTGCTAGGGATCGGGACAGCTTAGAAGTCTTC.

Details on this clone: Gene labels here are mouse ones. The read is 1 residue too short to cover the CDR3 end, so that end is filled in from the germline J gene. The rearrangement links TRBV13-1 to TRBJ2-3; 10 nucleotides align to TRBD2. The CDR3 is 20 residues long. J was trimmed by 5 bases and V by 2 bases; bases with no gene match: 20. The germline V gene encodes CDR1 NSHNY and CDR2 SYGAGN. The covered CDR3 bases are TGTGCCAGCAGTGAGAGCGACTGGGGGGTCCCCTTTCTTTTACGAGAAACGCTGTAT. Residues: CASSESDWGVPFLLRETLY. The whole CDR3 region reads CASSESDWGVPFLLRETLYF.

About this clone itself: The genes are named according to mouse. The read ends 1 residue before the CDR3 terminus; that terminus is restored from the germline J gene. This sequence joins TRBV14 and TRBJ2-2, with no clear D. CDR1 SGHDT and CDR2 FRDEAV come from the germline V gene. The CDR3 length is 12 residues. Trimming shortened V by 5 bases and J by 1 base, and 3 bases separated the two germline ends. The CDR3 spells CASSLNTGQLYF. CDR3 bases read: TGTGCCAGCAGCCTAAACACCGGGCAGCTCTAC.

Details on this clone: The gene symbols are mouse symbols. The read ends 1 residue shy of where the CDR3 ends; the end is completed using the germline J gene. This sequence joins TRBV12-2 and TRBJ2-4; D is unresolved. CDR3 length: 14 amino acids. V lost 1 base and J lost 2, with 9 bases in between. Germline CDR1 and CDR2: SGHLS and HYDKME. CDR3 bases read: TGTGCCAGCTCTCTTACAGAAATTCAAAACACCTTGTAC. Its protein product is CASSLTEIQNTLY. The CDR3, in full, reads CASSLTEIQNTLYF.

This clone rates as medium-sized. Germline and genes: mouse. The CDR3 end falls 1 residue outside the read, so it is completed with the germline J gene. The J gene is TRBJ2-7, the V gene TRBV3; perhaps TRBD1 as D (5 bases). V was clipped by 3 bases and J by 0 bases, with 15 bases between them. The CDR3 length is 16 residues. Germline V lookup: CDR1 SNHLY, CDR2 FYNGKV (reference sequence). The CDR3 bases that were read are TGTGCCAGCAGCTTGAGGGGAGGGATTAGCTCCTATGAACAGTAC. It is translated as CASSLRGGISSYEQY. The CDR3 as a whole reads CASSLRGGISSYEQYF.

A note on this clone: Gene names and germline refer to mouse. The read ends 1 residue before the CDR3 terminus; that terminus is restored from the germline J gene. The rearrangement joins TRBV3 to TRBJ2-3; the D is unclear. V gave up 2 bases and J gave up 0 bases, with 12 bases separating them. The CDR3 contains 16 residues. The germline V gene has CDR1 SNHLY and CDR2 FYNGKV (reference sequence). The CDR3 reads CASSLSWAGSAETLYF. The DNA read from the CDR3 is TGTGCCAGCAGCTTAAGTTGGGCAGGTAGTGCAGAAACGCTGTAT.

This clone was seen once. The genes and germline here are from mouse. The DNA ends 1 residue before the CDR3 does, and the rest of the CDR3 is filled in from the germline J gene. The rearrangement joins TRBV16 to TRBJ2-4, with 7 bases that match TRBD2. CDR1 SGHSA and CDR2 FRNQAP come from the germline V gene. The ends lost 1 base at V and 6 bases at J; junction bases unmatched: 1. The CDR3 covers 13 residues. The CDR3 bases that were read are TGTGCAAGCAGCTTAGTCTGGGGGAACACCTTGTAC. Its translation: CASSLVWGNTLY. The whole CDR3 sequence is CASSLVWGNTLYF.

In regard to this clone: The germline and genes are mouse ones. The read ends 1 residue shy of where the CDR3 ends; the end is completed using the germline J gene. This chain uses TRBV13-3 with TRBJ1-4; D uncertain. CDR3 size: 14 residues. Trimming pared 2 bases from V and 6 bases from J, leaving 11 bases between. Germline loops: CDR1 NNHDY, CDR2 SYVADS. CDR3 sequence: CASSEGREDERLFF. The covered CDR3 bases are TGTGCCAGCAGTGAAGGGAGGGAGGACGAAAGATTATTT.

In this sample, this clone turned up a few times. The gene symbols are mouse symbols. The DNA ends 1 residue before the CDR3 does, and the rest of the CDR3 is filled in from the germline J gene. The chain uses TRBV16 and TRBJ2-2; no firm D call. Germline loops: CDR1 SGHSA, CDR2 FRNQAP. This CDR3 contains 15 residues. V lost 1 base and J lost 3, with 9 bases in between. CDR3 amino acids: CASSLVGSDTGQLYF. The CDR3 bases that were read are TGTGCAAGCAGCTTAGTAGGGTCGGACACCGGGCAGCTCTAC.

About this clone: Gene names are the mouse ones. Sequencing ends 1 residue short of the CDR3 end; the germline J gene provides the rest. The chain has TRBV1 and TRBJ1-6; D is ambiguous. TRBJ1-6 is classed as an ORF, of uncertain function. V lost 4 bases to trimming and J lost 3 bases, with 4 bases between them. The germline gives CDR1 NSQYPW, CDR2 LRSPGD (reference sequence). CDR3 size: 13 residues. The covered CDR3 bases are TGCACCTGCAGTGGCAACTATAATTCGCCCCTCTAC. This translates into CTCSGNYNSPLY. The CDR3 in its entirety is CTCSGNYNSPLYF.